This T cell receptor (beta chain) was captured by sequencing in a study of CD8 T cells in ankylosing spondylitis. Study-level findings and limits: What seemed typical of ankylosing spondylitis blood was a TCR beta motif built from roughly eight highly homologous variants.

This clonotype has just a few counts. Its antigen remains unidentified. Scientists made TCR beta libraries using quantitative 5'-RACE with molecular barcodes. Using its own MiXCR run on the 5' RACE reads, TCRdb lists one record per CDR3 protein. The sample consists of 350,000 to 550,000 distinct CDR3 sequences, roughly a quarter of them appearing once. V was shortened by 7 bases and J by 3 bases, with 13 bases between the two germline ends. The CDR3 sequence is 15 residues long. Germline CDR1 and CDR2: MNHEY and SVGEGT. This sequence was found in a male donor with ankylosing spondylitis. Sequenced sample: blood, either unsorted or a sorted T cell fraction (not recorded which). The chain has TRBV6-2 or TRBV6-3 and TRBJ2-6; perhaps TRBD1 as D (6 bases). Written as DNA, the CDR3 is TGTGCCAGCACCACAGGGTTTAATGGGGCCAACGTCCTGACTTTC. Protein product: CASTTGFNGANVLTF.